Below, 25 T cell receptor beta chains from the same sample are listed, as sequenced in a study of blood T cell repertoires in COVID-19. The protocol was immunoSEQ multiplex PCR, while the TCRdb copy is restricted to in-frame clones and leaves out a portion. The sample has approximately 100,000 clones; 70% to 90% are singletons. Source material: peripheral blood. Receptor source: a human donor in a cohort sampled during active COVID-19.

J is TRBJ2-1 and V is TRBV3-1 (or the pseudogene TRBV3-2); 9 nucleotides line up with TRBD1. CDR1 LGHDT and CDR2 YNNKEL come from the germline V gene (reference sequence). With V trimmed by 4 bases and J by 6 bases, 4 bases remained unmatched. This CDR3 comprises 14 residues. CDR3 sequence reads: CASSRRDRANEQFF. The CDR3 DNA is TGTGCCAGCAGCCGCCGGGACAGGGCCAATGAGCAGTTCTTC.

The chain recombines TRBV11-2 with TRBJ1-6, with TRBD1 identical over 9 bases. Germline V gene data show CDR1 as SGHAT and CDR2 as FQNNGV. This CDR3 is built from 16 residues. V shed 3 bases and J 10 bases; nucleotides not matched to a gene: 10. The CDR3, as DNA: TGTGCCAGCAGCTTGGATAGGGGACAGGGAGGCTCACCCCTCCACTTT. This encodes CASSLDRGQGGSPLHF.

The V and J genes are TRBV19 and TRBJ2-7, with 9 bases identical to TRBD1. This CDR3 is 15 amino acids long. Germline assignment: CDR1 LNHDA and CDR2 SQIVND (reference sequence). V lost 1 base to trimming and J lost 7 bases; unmatched junction nucleotides: 8. CDR3: CASSIVGQGNGEQYF. The CDR3 nucleotides are TGTGCCAGTAGTATAGTGGGACAGGGCAACGGGGAGCAGTACTTC.

This rearrangement joins TRBV29-1 to TRBJ2-7, with 8 bases matching TRBD1. Per germline, CDR1 SQVTM and CDR2 ANQGSEA. V lost 6 bases to trimming and J lost 5 bases; unmatched junction nucleotides: 9. The CDR3 has 13 residues. CDR3 bases: TGCAGCGTACTCGGACAGGGTCATAACGAGCAGTACTTC. Protein: CSVLGQGHNEQYF.

The table lists this clone with a count of one. The chain combines TRBV5-1 with TRBJ2-2; 10 nucleotides line up with TRBD1. CDR3 length equals 14 residues. With V trimmed by 2 bases and J by 7 bases, 2 bases remained unmatched. Germline V gene data show CDR1 as SGHRS and CDR2 as YFSETQ. The CDR3 reads CASSFGQGGGELFF. The DNA for the CDR3 is TGCGCCAGCAGCTTCGGACAGGGGGGCGGGGAGCTGTTTTTT.

The CDR3 loop reads CAWSFAENQPQHF. The CDR3 nucleotides read TGTGCCTGGAGTTTTGCCGAGAATCAGCCCCAGCATTTT. The chain is built from TRBV30 and TRBJ1-5; no clear D gene. V was pared by 2 bases and J by 4 bases, with 9 bases between. The CDR3 has 13 amino acids. The V gene's germline CDR1 is GTSNPN and CDR2 SVGIG (reference sequence).

This chain links TRBV27 with TRBJ2-7, with TRBD1 matching over 9 bases. The germline V gene encodes CDR1 MNHEY and CDR2 SMNVEV (reference sequence). This CDR3 has 17 amino acids. V dropped 0 bases and J dropped 4; count of bases not matched to a gene: 10. The CDR3 region is CASSLSTGGWRLYEQYF. The CDR3 DNA reads as TGTGCCAGCAGTTTATCGACAGGGGGATGGAGACTGTACGAGCAGTACTTC.

The chain combines TRBV28 with TRBJ2-5; TRBD1 matches at 9 bases. CDR1 and CDR2 from the germline V gene are MDHEN and SYDVKM. The CDR3 has 17 amino acids. With 4 bases clipped from V and 5 bases from J, the junction kept 14 bases outside the gene matches. The CDR3 DNA reads as TGTGCCAGCAGTTCAATAATCCCGGGACAGGGTCTCGAGACCCAGTACTTC. It yields the protein CASSSIIPGQGLETQYF.

The rearrangement joins TRBV28 to TRBJ1-2, with 7 nucleotides matching TRBD1. The ends lost 10 bases at V and 3 bases at J; junction bases unmatched: 8. The CDR3 extends over 13 amino acids. Germline CDR1 MDHEN, CDR2 SYDVKM. CDR3 nucleotides: TGTGCCACCCACAGGGGCAGGGACTATGGCTACACCTTC. It codes for CATHRGRDYGYTF.

The chain joins TRBV2 to TRBJ2-7; maybe TRBD1 (6 bases). V was clipped by 4 bases and J by 2 bases, with 12 bases between them. The V gene's germline CDR1 is SNHLY and CDR2 FYNNEI. CDR3 length: 14 residues. The DNA of the CDR3 is TGTGCCAGCAGTGGAGTCAGGGGAACCTACGAGCAGTACTTC. It is translated as CASSGVRGTYEQYF.

This clone has just a few counts. V gene TRBV3-1 (or the pseudogene TRBV3-2) combines with J gene TRBJ2-1; 12 nucleotides match TRBD2. The CDR3 loop spans 15 amino acids. The trim removed 4 bases at V and 5 bases at J, leaving 3 bases unmatched. Germline CDR1 LGHDT, CDR2 YNNKEL (reference sequence). The CDR3, as DNA: TGTGCCAGCAGCCGGACTAGCGGGACAAACAATGAGCAGTTCTTC. Translating it yields CASSRTSGTNNEQFF.

The rearrangement joins TRBV13 to TRBJ2-3; 9 bases agree with TRBD2. Germline V CDR1 and CDR2: PRHDT, FYEKMQ (reference sequence). V lost 2 bases and J lost 6; bases outside the gene matches: 9. This CDR3 contains 16 residues. For the CDR3, the DNA is TGTGCCAGCAGCTTAAGGGGACTAGCAAGCCTCGATACGCAGTATTTT. This codes for CASSLRGLASLDTQYF.

The rearrangement joins TRBV28 to TRBJ2-1; 8 bases line up with TRBD1. The CDR3 runs to 15 residues. CDR1 MDHEN and CDR2 SYDVKM come from the germline V gene. V lost 11 bases to trimming and J lost 5 bases; unmatched junction nucleotides: 14. The CDR3 reads CAGRASGTGHNEQFF. CDR3 bases: TGTGCCGGTCGCGCCTCCGGGACAGGACACAATGAGCAGTTCTTC.

J is TRBJ1-3 and V is TRBV18; D might be TRBD1 (5 bases). This CDR3 has 13 amino acids. V dropped 6 bases and J dropped 11 bases, with 17 bases sitting between them. CDR1 and CDR2 from the germline V gene are KGHSH and LQKENI. The CDR3 coding sequence is TGTGCCAGCTCCTCCGAAGGGGCTGCCGCCATATATTTT. Translation: CASSSEGAAAIYF.

V is TRBV18 and J is TRBJ2-7; TRBD2 matches 7 bases. Germline V lookup: CDR1 KGHSH, CDR2 LQKENI. This CDR3 comprises 12 residues. J was trimmed by 6 bases and V by 2 bases; bases with no gene match: 1. CDR3 sequence reads: CASSPGEGEQYF. Here the CDR3 DNA reads TGTGCCAGCTCACCAGGGGAGGGCGAGCAGTACTTC.

The chain recombines TRBV11-2 with TRBJ1-1; maybe TRBD1 (6 bases). This CDR3 is 16 amino acids long. V lost 1 base to trimming and J lost 4 bases, with 16 bases between them. Germline CDR1 and CDR2: SGHAT and FQNNGV. The DNA of the CDR3 is TGTGCCAGCAGCTTAGTTCCGGACAGCTTTGGCACTGAAGCTTTCTTT. It translates to CASSLVPDSFGTEAFF.

This clone has a single count. The chain employs TRBV7-9 and TRBJ2-3; D remains ambiguous. This CDR3 is 14 amino acids long. V was trimmed by 2 bases and J by 1 base, leaving 7 bases between them. Looked up from germline, CDR1 is SEHNR and CDR2 is FQNEAQ (reference sequence). DNA for the CDR3: TGTGCCAGCAGCTTAATGACTGGCACAGATACGCAGTATTTT. This encodes CASSLMTGTDTQYF.

The rearrangement uses TRBV6-5 and TRBJ1-4, with D perhaps matching TRBD1 (5 bases). Germline V lookup: CDR1 MNHEY, CDR2 SVGAGI. Trimming shortened V by 6 bases and J by 7 bases, and 18 bases separated the two germline ends. This CDR3 comprises 15 residues. In nucleotides, the CDR3 is TGTGCCAGCAGCCCCTATGTTTGGACAAGTGAAAAACTGTTTTTT. Amino acids: CASSPYVWTSEKLFF.

This chain uses TRBV28 with TRBJ1-1; TRBD1 is a possible D gene (6 bases). Trimming cost V 7 bases and J 8 bases, with 14 bases left between them. The CDR3 loop spans 12 amino acids. Germline V gives CDR1 MDHEN, CDR2 SYDVKM. The CDR3 DNA reads TGTGCCAGCATCATCGGGGGGGCCGAAGCTTTCTTT. This translates into CASIIGGAEAFF.

The chain uses TRBV28 and TRBJ1-6; D might be TRBD1 (6 bases). This CDR3 region has 16 residues. Between the trimmed V and J ends, which lost 7 bases and 6 bases, there was a span of 19 bases. In germline, CDR1 is MDHEN, CDR2 SYDVKM. The CDR3 DNA sequence: TGTGCCAGCAATACCCCTAGGGGGGGCGTTAATTCACCCCTCCACTTT. This translates into CASNTPRGGVNSPLHF.

The rearrangement uses TRBV28 and TRBJ2-2, with D hard to call. The V and J ends lost 4 bases and 1 base respectively, with 4 bases between them. From germline, CDR1 is MDHEN and CDR2 SYDVKM. There are 13 residues in the CDR3. The CDR3 DNA reads TGTGCCAGCAGTTCAGGGAACACCGGGGAGCTGTTTTTT. Translated, it gives CASSSGNTGELFF.

This chain joins TRBV6-5 and TRBJ2-7; TRBD1 aligns across 8 bases. J was trimmed by 2 bases and V by 8 bases; bases with no gene match: 11. Germline loops: CDR1 MNHEY, CDR2 SVGAGI. This CDR3 is 15 amino acids long. The CDR3 DNA reads as TGTGCCAGCCGGTCGGAGGCGGGACAGGCCTACGAGCAGTACTTC. Protein: CASRSEAGQAYEQYF.

This rearrangement joins TRBV2 to TRBJ2-1, with TRBD1 matching over 7 bases. The CDR3 extends over 16 amino acids. With V trimmed by 6 bases and J by 8 bases, 16 bases remained unmatched. Germline CDR1 SNHLY, CDR2 FYNNEI. CDR3: CASRLPRQGIQYEQFF. The CDR3, as DNA: TGTGCCAGCAGGCTTCCGAGACAGGGTATACAATATGAGCAGTTCTTC.

The V gene is TRBV7-8, the J gene TRBJ1-1; D possibly corresponds to TRBD1 (5 bases). The CDR3 loop spans 15 amino acids. The germline V gene encodes CDR1 SGHVS and CDR2 FQNEAQ. Trimming removed 0 bases from V and 1 base from J, with 9 bases in between. The CDR3 protein is CASSLAGAQNTEAFF. As DNA, the CDR3 is TGTGCCAGCAGCTTAGCAGGGGCTCAGAACACTGAAGCTTTCTTT.

The chain uses TRBV19 and TRBJ2-3; 9 bases map to TRBD1. CDR1 is LNHDA, CDR2 SQIVND, per germline (reference sequence). After removal of 3 bases from V and 6 bases from J, the junction contained 22 bases not matched to a gene. The CDR3 runs to 20 residues. Written as DNA, the CDR3 is TGTGCCAGTAGTATTCGGCCCGCAGGTGTGGGACAGGGAGGGTTGGATACGCAGTATTTT. Its translation is CASSIRPAGVGQGGLDTQYF.